What follows is one T cell receptor beta chain and its context. The sample comes from a study of blood T cell repertoires in COVID-19. Trimming removed 6 bases from V and 6 bases from J, with 11 bases in between. Germline V gene sequence: CDR1 SEHNR, CDR2 FQNEAQ (reference sequence). The CDR3 has 12 residues. The repertoire was sequenced with immunoSEQ multiplex PCR; TCRdb's copy has only in-frame clones and lacks some. The sample includes about 160,000 clones, around four fifths of them seen just once. The TCR originated in a woman in her forties or fifties who had recovered from COVID-19. The rearrangement joins TRBV7-9 to TRBJ1-1, with a weak D call TRBD1 (5 bases). Sequencing input: PBMCs or T cells enriched from blood (not recorded which). The CDR3 nucleotides read TGTGCCAGCAGTTTGGGACTTCCTGAAGCTTTCTTT. Its protein product is CASSLGLPEAFF.